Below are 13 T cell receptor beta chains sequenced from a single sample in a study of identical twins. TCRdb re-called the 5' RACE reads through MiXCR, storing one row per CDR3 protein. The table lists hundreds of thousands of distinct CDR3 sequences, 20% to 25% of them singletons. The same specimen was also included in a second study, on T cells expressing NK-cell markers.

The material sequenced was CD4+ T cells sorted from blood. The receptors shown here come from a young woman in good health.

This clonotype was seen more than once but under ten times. CDR3 protein: CASSLTAWAGSNSEQFF. The CDR3 DNA follows: TGTGCCAGCAGCTTAACGGCCTGGGCCGGTAGTAATAGTGAGCAGTTCTTC. The chain carries TRBV7-8 and TRBJ2-1; D ambiguous. The length of the CDR3 is 17 residues. V gave up 2 bases and J gave up 9 bases, with 23 bases separating them. The germline V gene encodes CDR1 SGHVS and CDR2 FQNEAQ.

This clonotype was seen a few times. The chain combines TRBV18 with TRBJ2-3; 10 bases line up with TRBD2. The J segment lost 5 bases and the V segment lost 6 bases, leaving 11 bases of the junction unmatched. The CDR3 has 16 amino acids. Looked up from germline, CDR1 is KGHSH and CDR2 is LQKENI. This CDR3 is CASSLTGTSEIDTQYF. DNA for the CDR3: TGTGCCAGCTCTCTCACCGGGACTAGCGAGATAGATACGCAGTATTTT.

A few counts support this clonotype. The CDR3 bases are TGTGCCAGCAGCCAAGATCCGACTAGTAGAGAGACCCAGTACTTC. Its translation: CASSQDPTSRETQYF. The chain couples TRBV3-1 to TRBJ2-5, with D perhaps TRBD2 (6 bases). Germline V gene lookup returns CDR1 LGHDT and CDR2 YNNKEL (reference sequence). This CDR3 spans 15 amino acids. V was shortened by 0 bases and J by 4 bases, with 12 bases between the two germline ends.

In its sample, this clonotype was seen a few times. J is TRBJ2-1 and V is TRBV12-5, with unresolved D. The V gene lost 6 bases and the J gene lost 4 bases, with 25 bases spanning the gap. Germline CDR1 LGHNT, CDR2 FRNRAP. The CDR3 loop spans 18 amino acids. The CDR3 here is CASGPIPFSAPLYNEQFF. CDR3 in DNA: TGTGCTAGTGGCCCCATCCCCTTTTCGGCTCCCTTATACAATGAGCAGTTCTTC.

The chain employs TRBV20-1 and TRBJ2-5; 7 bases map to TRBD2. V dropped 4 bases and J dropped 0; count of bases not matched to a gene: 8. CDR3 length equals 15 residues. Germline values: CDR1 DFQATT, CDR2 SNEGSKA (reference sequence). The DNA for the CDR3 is TGCAGTGCTACCCCTGTAGCGGGTGACCAAGAGACCCAGTACTTC. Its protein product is CSATPVAGDQETQYF.

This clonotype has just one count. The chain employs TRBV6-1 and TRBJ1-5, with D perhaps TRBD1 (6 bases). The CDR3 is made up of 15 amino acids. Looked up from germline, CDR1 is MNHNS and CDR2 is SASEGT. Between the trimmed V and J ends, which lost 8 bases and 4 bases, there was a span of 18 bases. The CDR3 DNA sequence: TGTGCCAGCGAAAGAAGACAGGCTCTAAATCAGCCCCAGCATTTT. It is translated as CASERRQALNQPQHF.

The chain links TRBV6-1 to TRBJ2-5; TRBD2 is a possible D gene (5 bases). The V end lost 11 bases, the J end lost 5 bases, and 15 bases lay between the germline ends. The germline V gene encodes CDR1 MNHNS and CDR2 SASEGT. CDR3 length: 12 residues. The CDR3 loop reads CAERLASETQYF. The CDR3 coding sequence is TGTGCCGAAAGGCTAGCCAGTGAGACCCAGTACTTC.

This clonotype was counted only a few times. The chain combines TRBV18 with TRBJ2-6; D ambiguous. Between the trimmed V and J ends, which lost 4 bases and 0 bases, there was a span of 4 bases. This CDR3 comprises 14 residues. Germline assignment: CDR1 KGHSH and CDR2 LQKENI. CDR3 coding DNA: TGTGCCAGCTCACGGGTCTCTGGGGCCAACGTCCTGACTTTC. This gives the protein CASSRVSGANVLTF.

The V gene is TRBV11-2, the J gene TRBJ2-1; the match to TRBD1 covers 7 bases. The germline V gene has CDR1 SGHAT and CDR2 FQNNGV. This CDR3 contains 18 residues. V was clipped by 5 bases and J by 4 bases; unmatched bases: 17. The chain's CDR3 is CASSPRQGVGGDYNEQFF. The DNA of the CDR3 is TGTGCCAGCAGCCCCCGGCAGGGGGTCGGTGGGGATTACAATGAGCAGTTCTTC.

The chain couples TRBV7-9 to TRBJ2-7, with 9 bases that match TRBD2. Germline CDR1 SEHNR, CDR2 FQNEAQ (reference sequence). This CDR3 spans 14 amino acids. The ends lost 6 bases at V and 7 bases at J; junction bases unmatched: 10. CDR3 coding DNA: TGTGCCAGCAGTCCCGTTCTAGCGGGACGGGAGCAGTACTTC. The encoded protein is CASSPVLAGREQYF.

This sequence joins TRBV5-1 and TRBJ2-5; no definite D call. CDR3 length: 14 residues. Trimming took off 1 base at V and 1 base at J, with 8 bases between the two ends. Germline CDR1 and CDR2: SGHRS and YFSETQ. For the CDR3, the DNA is TGCGCCAGCAGCTTGTCCCAGACCCAAGAGACCCAGTACTTC. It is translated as CASSLSQTQETQYF.

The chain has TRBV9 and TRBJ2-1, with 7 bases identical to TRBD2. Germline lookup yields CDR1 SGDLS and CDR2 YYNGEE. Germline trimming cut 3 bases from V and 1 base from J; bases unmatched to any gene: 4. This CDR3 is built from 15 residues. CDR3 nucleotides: TGTGCCAGCAGCGCCGGGACTACTTCCTACAATGAGCAGTTCTTC. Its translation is CASSAGTTSYNEQFF. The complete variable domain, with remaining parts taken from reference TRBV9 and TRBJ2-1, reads DSGVTQTPKHLITATGQRVTLRCSPRSGDLSVYWYQQSLDQGLQFLIQYYNGEERAKGNILERFSAQQFPDLHSELNLSSLELGDSALYFCASSAGTTSYNEQFFGPGTRLTVL.

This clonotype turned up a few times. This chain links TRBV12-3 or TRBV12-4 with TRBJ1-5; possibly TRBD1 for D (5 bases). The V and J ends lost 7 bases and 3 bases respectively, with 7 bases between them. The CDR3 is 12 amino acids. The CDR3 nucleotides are TGTGCCAGCACAGGGCCCAATCAGCCCCAGCATTTT. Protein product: CASTGPNQPQHF.